These 2 T cell receptor beta chains originate from one sample sequenced in a study of cytomegalovirus exposure and HLA in healthy donors. It was with 60 Vbeta and 13 Jbeta primers that the PCR ran. Libraries were prepared by immunoSEQ multiplex PCR; TCRdb keeps only in-frame clonotypes and omits some of them. The table records around 95,000 clones, 74% of them present only once. The specimen was PBMCs. The receptors here all came from a male donor in good health and CMV-seronegative.

This chain uses TRBV2 with TRBJ2-1, with D possibly matching TRBD2 (5 bases). V lost 6 bases and J lost 7, with 13 bases in between. Germline CDR1 reads SNHLY; CDR2 reads FYNNEI. The CDR3 has 13 residues. CDR3 nucleotides: TGTGCCAGCAGGACTACCGGGCTTAATGAGCAGTTCTTC. It encodes CASRTTGLNEQFF.

The CDR3 DNA reads as TGTGCCAGCACCAGGACAGGGGGTATGAACACTGAAGCTTTCTTT. Amino acid sequence: CASTRTGGMNTEAFF. The chain uses TRBV6-6 and TRBJ1-1, with 10 bases aligning to TRBD1. V lost 7 bases, J lost 0 bases, and 5 bases stayed unmatched. The CDR3 runs to 15 residues. Looked up from germline, CDR1 is MNHNY and CDR2 is SVGAGI (reference sequence).